One T cell receptor (beta chain) is described in this entry. Treatment noted: oral pan-JAK inhibitor, 5-10 mg twice daily. Extracted RNA was reverse transcribed into cDNA, the sequencing template. Profiling relied on immunoSEQ multiplex PCR, and the TCRdb table lists in-frame clones only, not all of them. The profile shows more than 150,000 clones, roughly 64% of them singletons. The CDR3 totals 15 residues. V lost 7 bases, J lost 2 bases, and 7 bases stayed unmatched. CDR1 SGHAT and CDR2 FQNNGV come from the germline V gene. The data are from a study of CD8+ T cells in alopecia areata. Study as a whole: It was oral tofacitinib, at 5 to 10 mg twice daily, that treated patients received.

This TCR derives from a human donor with alopecia areata. Sequencing used CD8+ T cells sorted from blood, obtained at week 24, from a patient treated with tofacitinib. The rearrangement joins TRBV11-2 to TRBJ2-5, with 10 bases aligning to TRBD2. CDR3 amino acids: CASTATSGDQETQYF. Written as DNA, the CDR3 is TGTGCCAGCACAGCCACTAGCGGGGATCAAGAGACCCAGTACTTC.